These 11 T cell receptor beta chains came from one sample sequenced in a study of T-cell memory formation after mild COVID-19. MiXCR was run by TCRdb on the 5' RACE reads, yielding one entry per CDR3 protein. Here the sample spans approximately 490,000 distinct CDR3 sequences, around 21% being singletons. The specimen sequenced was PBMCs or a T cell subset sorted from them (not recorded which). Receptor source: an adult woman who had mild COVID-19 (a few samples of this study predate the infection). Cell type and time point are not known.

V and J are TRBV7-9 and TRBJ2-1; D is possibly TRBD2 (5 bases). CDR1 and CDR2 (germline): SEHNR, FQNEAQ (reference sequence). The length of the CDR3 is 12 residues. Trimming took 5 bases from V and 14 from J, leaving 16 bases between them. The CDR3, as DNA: TGTGCCAGCAGCCCAATGGACTTGTCCGAGTTCTTC. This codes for CASSPMDLSEFF. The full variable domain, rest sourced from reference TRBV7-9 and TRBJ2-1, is DTGVSQNPRHKITKRGQNVTFRCDPISEHNRLYWYRQTLGQGPEFLTYFQNEAQLEKSRLLSDRFSAERPKGSFSTLEIQRTEQGDSAMYLCASSPMDLSEFFGPGTRLTVL.

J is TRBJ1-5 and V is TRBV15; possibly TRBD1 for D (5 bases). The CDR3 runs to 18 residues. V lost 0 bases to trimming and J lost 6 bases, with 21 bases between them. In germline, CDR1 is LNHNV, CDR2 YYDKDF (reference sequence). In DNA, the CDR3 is TGTGCCACCAGCAGAGATCGGGAGCTTTGGACGGGACGTCAGCCCCAGCATTTT. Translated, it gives CATSRDRELWTGRQPQHF.

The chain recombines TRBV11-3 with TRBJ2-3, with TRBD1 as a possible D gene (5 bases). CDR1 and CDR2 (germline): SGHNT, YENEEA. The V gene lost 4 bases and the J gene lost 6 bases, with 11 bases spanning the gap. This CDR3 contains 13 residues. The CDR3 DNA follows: TGTGCCAGCAGCTCGCCTAAGGGGGATACGCAGTATTTT. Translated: CASSSPKGDTQYF.

The CDR3 here is CASSKGGAYGQYF. CDR3 nucleotide sequence: TGTGCCAGCAGCAAAGGGGGTGCCTACGGGCAGTACTTC. The rearrangement joins TRBV21-1 to TRBJ2-7. TRBV21-1 is a listed pseudogene. The CDR3 contains 13 residues.

CDR3 region: CASRGQPNQPQHF. CDR3 bases: TGTGCCAGCAGGGGACAGCCTAATCAGCCCCAGCATTTT. This chain connects TRBV12-3 or TRBV12-4 to TRBJ1-5; 7 bases line up with TRBD1. The junction had 3 bases not matched to a gene; V was cut back by 6 bases and J by 4 bases. The CDR3 runs 13 residues.

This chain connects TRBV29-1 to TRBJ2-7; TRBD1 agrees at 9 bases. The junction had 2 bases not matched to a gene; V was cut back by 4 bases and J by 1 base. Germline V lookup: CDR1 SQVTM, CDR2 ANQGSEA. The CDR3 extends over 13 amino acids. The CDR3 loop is CSVGQGESYEQYF. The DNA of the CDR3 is TGCAGCGTTGGACAGGGGGAATCCTACGAGCAGTACTTC.

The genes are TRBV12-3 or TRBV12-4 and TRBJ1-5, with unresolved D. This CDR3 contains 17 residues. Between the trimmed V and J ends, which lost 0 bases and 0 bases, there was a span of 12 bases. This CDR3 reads CASSLAGSGNSNQPQHF. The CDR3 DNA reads TGTGCCAGCAGTTTAGCAGGGTCGGGAAATAGCAATCAGCCCCAGCATTTT.

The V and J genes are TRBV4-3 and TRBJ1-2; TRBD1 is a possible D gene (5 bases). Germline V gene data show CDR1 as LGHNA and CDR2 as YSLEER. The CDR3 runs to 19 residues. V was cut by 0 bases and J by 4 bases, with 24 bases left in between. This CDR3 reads CASSQEIGSGGTVGYGYTF. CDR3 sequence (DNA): TGCGCCAGCAGCCAAGAAATAGGATCCGGGGGAACAGTGGGCTATGGCTACACCTTC.

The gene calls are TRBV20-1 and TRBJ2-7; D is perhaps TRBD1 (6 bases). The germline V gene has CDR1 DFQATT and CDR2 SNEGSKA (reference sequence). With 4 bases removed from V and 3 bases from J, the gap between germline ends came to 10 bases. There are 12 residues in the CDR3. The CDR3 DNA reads TGCAGTGCTACCCAGGGGAACTACGAGCAGTACTTC. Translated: CSATQGNYEQYF.

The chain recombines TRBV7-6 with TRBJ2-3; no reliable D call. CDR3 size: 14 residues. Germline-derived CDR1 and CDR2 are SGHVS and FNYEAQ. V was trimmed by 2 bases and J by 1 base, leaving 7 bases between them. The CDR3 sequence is CASSLRLRTDTQYF. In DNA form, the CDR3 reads TGTGCCAGCAGCTTACGACTTCGCACAGATACGCAGTATTTT.

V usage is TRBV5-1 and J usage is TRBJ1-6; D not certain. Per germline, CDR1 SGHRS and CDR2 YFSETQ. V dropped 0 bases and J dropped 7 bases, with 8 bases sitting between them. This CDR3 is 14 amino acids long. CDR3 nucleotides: TGCGCCAGCAGCTTGGAGGCTGAAAATTCACCCCTCCACTTT. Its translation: CASSLEAENSPLHF.